Listed here is a single T cell receptor beta chain. This sample is drawn from a study of T cells after yellow fever vaccination. General study findings and limits: Overall, a small share of clonotypes was seen in both CD4 and CD8 compartments. Weaker in magnitude, the secondary response showed a faster peak on day 5 versus 15. Once the booster was given, most primary-vaccination clones reappeared, at more than 95% for CD4 and more than 85% for CD8.

TCRdb re-called the 5' RACE reads with MiXCR, one entry per CDR3 protein. The sample consists of tens of thousands of distinct CDR3 sequences, less than 8.5% of them appearing once. This sequence was found in a man aged 18 to 30 who received the YFV17D yellow fever vaccine. Sequenced material: CD8+ T cells not binding an NS4B(214-222) dextramer, sorted from PBMCs, taken about 41 days after the first yellow fever vaccination.

The CDR3 region is CASSLGSTEAFF. The CDR3 bases are TGTGCCAGCAGCTTGGGCAGCACTGAAGCTTTCTTT. The V call is TRBV7-2, the J call TRBJ1-1, with D uncertain. This CDR3 region has 12 residues. V lost 3 bases and J lost 4, with 6 bases in between. Germline V gene lookup returns CDR1 SGHTA and CDR2 FQGNSA.